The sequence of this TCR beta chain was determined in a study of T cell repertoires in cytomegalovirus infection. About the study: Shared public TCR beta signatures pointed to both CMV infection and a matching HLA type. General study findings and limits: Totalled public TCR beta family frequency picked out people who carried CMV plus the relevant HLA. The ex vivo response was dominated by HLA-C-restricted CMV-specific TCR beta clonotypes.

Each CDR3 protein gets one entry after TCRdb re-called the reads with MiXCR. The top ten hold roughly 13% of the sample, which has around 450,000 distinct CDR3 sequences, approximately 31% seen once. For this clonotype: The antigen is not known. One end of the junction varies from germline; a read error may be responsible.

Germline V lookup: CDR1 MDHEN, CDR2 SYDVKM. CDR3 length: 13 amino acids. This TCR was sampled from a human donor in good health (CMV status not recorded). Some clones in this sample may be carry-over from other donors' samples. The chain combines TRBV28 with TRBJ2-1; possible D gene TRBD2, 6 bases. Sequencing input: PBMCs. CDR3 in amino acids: CSSSSPGLYDQFF. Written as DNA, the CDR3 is TGTTCCAGCAGTTCCCCGGGACTTTATGATCAGTTCTTC.